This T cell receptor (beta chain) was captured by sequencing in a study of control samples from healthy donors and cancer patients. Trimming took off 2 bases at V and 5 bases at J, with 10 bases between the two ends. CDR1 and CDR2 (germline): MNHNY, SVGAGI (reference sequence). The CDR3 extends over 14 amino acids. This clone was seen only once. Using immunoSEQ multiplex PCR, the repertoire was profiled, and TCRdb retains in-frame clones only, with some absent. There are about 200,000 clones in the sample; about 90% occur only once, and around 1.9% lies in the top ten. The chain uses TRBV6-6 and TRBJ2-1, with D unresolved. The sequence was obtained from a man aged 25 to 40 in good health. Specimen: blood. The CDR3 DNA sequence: TGTGCCAGCAGTTACCGAACCTTGAACAATGAGCAGTTCTTC. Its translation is CASSYRTLNNEQFF.